This T cell receptor (beta chain) appears in the sequencing data of a study of graft-versus-host responses after intestinal transplantation. General study findings and limits: The recipient marrow held GvH clones, and some of them showed up first in ileum or blood. Some patients had graft-donor T cell macrochimerism, and their allografts showed high graft-versus-host to host-versus-graft clonal ratios.

CDR3 size: 16 residues. The trim removed 1 base at V and 6 bases at J, leaving 6 bases unmatched. Looked up from germline, CDR1 is LNHDA and CDR2 is SQIVND (reference sequence). In regard to this clone: Its specificity is unknown.

TCRdb keeps only in-frame clones here, not all; method: immunoSEQ multiplex PCR. The table shows 100,000 to 110,000 clones, with roughly nine tenths occurring only once. The receptor was isolated from a human donor who was the organ donor for an intestinal transplant. The chain recombines TRBV19 with TRBJ2-1; 10 nucleotides align to TRBD2. Sample: unstimulated CD4+ T cells sorted from spleen or lymph node cells, taken before transplant. CDR3 bases: TGTGCCAGTAGTATAGTGGGGAAGCGGGGGGGCAATGAGCAGTTCTTC. Its translation: CASSIVGKRGGNEQFF.